This TCR beta chain was sequenced during a study of post-analysis software for immune sequencing data. General study results and limits: Relative to controls, patients with multiple sclerosis showed significantly lower normalized Chao1 diversity. Five TRBV segments, including TRBV5-6, TRBV5-1 and TRBV20-1, were more frequent in patients than controls.

Prepared libraries of TCR beta cDNA carried unique molecular identifiers. A population of about 0.9 to 10 million T cells gave rise to about half a million cDNA molecules. TCRdb re-called the PCR reads with MiXCR, one entry per CDR3 protein. The table has roughly 800,000 distinct CDR3 sequences, just over 45% seen once; the top ten hold 4.9%. A few counts support this clonotype. Antigen: not known. In germline, CDR1 is SGHAT, CDR2 FQNNGV. Trimming cost V 5 bases and J 7 bases; bases outside gene matches: 4. The CDR3 covers 13 residues. The chain is built from TRBV11-2 and TRBJ2-1; 8 bases line up with TRBD2. The sample was blood. The sequence derives from a girl aged 5-17 years with multiple sclerosis. The CDR3 here is CASSPPGGNEQFF. Here the CDR3 DNA reads TGTGCCAGCAGCCCCCCGGGGGGGAATGAGCAGTTCTTC.